The entry below describes one T cell receptor beta chain. Trimming cost V 1 base and J 4 bases; bases outside gene matches: 7. The CDR3 is 17 residues long. Germline lookup yields CDR1 SGDLS and CDR2 YYNGEE. Seattle's enrolled individuals joined amid active infection and were then monitored longitudinally. As processed by the authors: Nucleated cell number was recorded as an estimate derived from reference gene primer amplification. Measured with immunoSEQ multiplex PCR; TCRdb has only the in-frame clones, and not every one. D and trimming come from the DNA, and the V and J calls and clone size come from that table. The sample lists a few hundred thousand clones, 83% seen once, with about 1.3% in the top ten. The data derive from a study of blood T cell repertoires in COVID-19.

The specimen was peripheral blood. The source of this sequence is a woman aged 25 to 39 with COVID-19, enrolled during active disease. The rearrangement uses TRBV9 and TRBJ2-1; 11 bases agree with TRBD2. The CDR3 sequence: CASSVFNLAGGYNEQFF. CDR3 in DNA: TGTGCCAGCAGCGTATTCAACCTAGCGGGGGGTTACAATGAGCAGTTCTTC.